A selection of T cell receptor beta chains follows, all from one sample in a study of regulatory T cells in long-lasting Graves disease. A single record per CDR3 protein comes from TCRdb applying MiXCR to the multiplex PCR reads. The data show hundreds of thousands of distinct CDR3 sequences, 16% seen once. The data were also submitted as part of a second study, on T cells in Graves' hyperthyroidism and ophthalmopathy.

The starting material was peripheral blood mononuclear cells (PBMCs), obtained at new diagnosis, from a patient treated with antithyroid drugs. The receptors here all came from a woman in her twenties or thirties with Graves disease. Both conserved end residues are part of each CDR3. D genes are given only for firm matches. A row's size may be missing; if present it is once, few, many or a size class.

NA TRBJ2-5 TRBV3-1 TRBD2 TGTGCCAGCAGACCAGCGGGAGTTGGAGAGACCCAGTACTTC CASRPAGVGETQYF
many TRBJ1-5 TRBV12-3/TRBV12-4 TRBD1 TGTGCCAGCAGCAAACAGGGGCCCAATCAGCCCCAGCATTTT CASSKQGPNQPQHF
few TRBJ2-5 TRBV18 NA TGTGCCAGCTCGTCCCAGCGCGGTGGAGAGACCCAGTACTTC CASSSQRGGETQYF
NA TRBJ1-1 TRBV19 NA TGTGCCAGTTGTCCGGGATTGAACACTGAAGCTTTCTTT CASCPGLNTEAFF
many TRBJ1-2 TRBV7-9 NA TGTGCCAGCAGCACGGCCACCTATGGCTACACCTTC CASSTATYGYTF
NA TRBJ2-4 TRBV2 NA TGTGCCAGCAGTGGACGCTTGGTCTCCAAAAACATTCAGTACTTC CASSGRLVSKNIQYF
many TRBJ1-5 TRBV2 TRBD1 TGTGCCAGTCAGGGGGATAGCAATCAGCCCCAGCATTTT CASQGDSNQPQHF
many TRBJ1-1 TRBV28 NA TGTGCCAGCAGTCTTCGACCGGGGGGGGTAACCCAGTCTTTCTTT CASSLRPGGVTQSFF
NA TRBJ2-5 TRBV20-1 TRBD1 TGCAGTGCGCACAAGGGACAGGCCTCCTACGAGCAGTGCTTC CSAHKGQASYEQCF
NA TRBJ2-2 TRBV19 TRBD1 TGTGCCAGTAGTATCGATAACGGACAGGGGATACACGTCGTGCTAAACACCGGGGAGCTGTTTTTT CASSIDNGQGIHVVLNTGELFF
few TRBJ1-1 TRBV5-1 NA TGCGCCAGCAGCTTGGGATTGGGGTCGGGGCATAGGACTGAAGCTTTCTTT CASSLGLGSGHRTEAFF
few TRBJ2-5 TRBV7-6 NA TGTGCCAGCAGCCCCCACCAAGAGACCCAGTACTTC CASSPHQETQYF
NA TRBJ2-1 TRBV20-1 NA TGCAGTGCCGAACCCACCAGACAGAACTACAATGAGCAGTTCTTC CSAEPTRQNYNEQFF
NA TRBJ2-7 TRBV4-1 NA TGCGCCAGCAGCCAATCCGGGAGTTGGCTGGGGGAGCAGTACTTC CASSQSGSWLGEQYF
few TRBJ2-7 TRBV12-3/TRBV12-4 NA TGTGCCAGCAGTTTTGAGTCCCCCTACGAGCAGTACTTC CASSFESPYEQYF
many TRBJ1-3 TRBV27 NA TGTGCCAGCAGTTCCCAAGCAGGGATCTCTGGAAACACCATATATTTT CASSSQAGISGNTIYF